The rows below give T cell receptor beta chains drawn from one sample of a study of T cells expressing NK-cell markers. TCRdb reprocessed the 5' RACE reads, keeping one entry per CDR3 protein, no DNA. The sample data list 400,000 to 450,000 distinct CDR3 sequences. The source material was blood T cells: a sorted CD56 or NKG2C T cell subset, CD4+ or CD8+ T cells, or bulk PBMC T cells (not recorded which). These receptors were collected from a woman between 18 and 70 years old in good health. The CDR3 runs from the conserved cysteine through the conserved F or W.

J gene: TRBJ1-1; V gene: TRBV5-6; CDR3 protein: CASSYGTGDTEAFF
J gene: TRBJ2-1; V gene: TRBV9; CDR3 protein: CASSVSGGGANEQFF
J gene: TRBJ2-3; V gene: TRBV19; CDR3 protein: CASRSSGGTDTQYF
J gene: TRBJ1-2; V gene: TRBV20-1; CDR3 protein: CSARDRGRVLGYTF
J gene: TRBJ2-5; V gene: TRBV30; CDR3 protein: CAWTQQETQYF
J gene: TRBJ1-2; V gene: TRBV4-2; CDR3 protein: CASSQVGRWDYGYTF
J gene: TRBJ1-1; V gene: TRBV7-3; CDR3 protein: CASSLNGGLNTEAFF
J gene: TRBJ2-2; V gene: TRBV5-5; CDR3 protein: CASSLQLRTAQGAGELFF
J gene: TRBJ2-5; V gene: TRBV20-1; CDR3 protein: CSARTAQETQYF
J gene: TRBJ2-7; V gene: TRBV10-3; CDR3 protein: CAVGGMGQSSYEQYF
J gene: TRBJ2-2; V gene: TRBV6-5; CDR3 protein: CASSQGGLATHLNTGELFF
J gene: TRBJ1-2; V gene: TRBV6-1; CDR3 protein: CASRPTYDRGHGYTF
J gene: TRBJ1-4; V gene: TRBV7-8; CDR3 protein: CASSLGGGQGEKLFF